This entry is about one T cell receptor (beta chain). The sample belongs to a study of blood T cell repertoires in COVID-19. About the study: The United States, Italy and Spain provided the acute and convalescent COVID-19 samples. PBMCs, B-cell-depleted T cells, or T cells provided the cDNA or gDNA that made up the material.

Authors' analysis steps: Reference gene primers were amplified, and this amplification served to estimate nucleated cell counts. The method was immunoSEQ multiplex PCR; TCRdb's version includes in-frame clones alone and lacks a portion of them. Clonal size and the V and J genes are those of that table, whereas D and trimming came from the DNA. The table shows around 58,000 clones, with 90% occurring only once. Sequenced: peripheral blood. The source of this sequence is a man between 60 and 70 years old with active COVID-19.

The CDR3 region has the DNA TGTGCCACCAGTGAGTCGGCGGGGGGTTACACAGATACGCAGTATTTT. This encodes CATSESAGGYTDTQYF. The chain recombines TRBV24-1 with TRBJ2-3; 8 bases map to TRBD2. The CDR3 is 16 residues long. The V gene end was trimmed by 4 bases and the J gene end by 2 bases; junction bases not matched to a gene: 7. Germline lookup yields CDR1 KGHDR and CDR2 SFDVKD.